Described below is a single T cell receptor (beta chain) sequence and its context. This entry is derived from a study of blood T cell repertoires in COVID-19. The CDR3 is made up of 18 amino acids. Germline V gene data show CDR1 as SGDLS and CDR2 as YYNGEE. With 4 bases clipped from V and 4 bases from J, the junction kept 18 bases outside the gene matches. Data came from immunoSEQ multiplex PCR; TCRdb stores just in-frame clones and leaves some out. Here the sample spans about 130,000 clones, 65% to 90% being singletons. The source of this sequence is a woman between 55 and 75 years old with active or convalescent COVID-19. The chain combines TRBV9 with TRBJ1-1; TRBD1 aligns across 8 bases. The sequenced sample was peripheral blood. The CDR3 DNA reads TGTGCCAGCAGCCCCCAGGGGGCTTCGGTGATCGGGTTCACTGAAGCTTTCTTT. Protein product: CASSPQGASVIGFTEAFF.